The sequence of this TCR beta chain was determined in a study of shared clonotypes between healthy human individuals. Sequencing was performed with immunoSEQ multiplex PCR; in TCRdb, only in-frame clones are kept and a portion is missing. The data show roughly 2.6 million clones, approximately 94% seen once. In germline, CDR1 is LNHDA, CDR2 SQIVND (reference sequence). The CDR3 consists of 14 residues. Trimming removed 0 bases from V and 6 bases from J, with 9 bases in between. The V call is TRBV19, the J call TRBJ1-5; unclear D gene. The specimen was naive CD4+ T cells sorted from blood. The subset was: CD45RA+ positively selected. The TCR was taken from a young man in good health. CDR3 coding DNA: TGTGCCAGTAGTATAGATCAGTGGAGTCAGCCCCAGCATTTT. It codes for CASSIDQWSQPQHF.